This TCR beta chain was sequenced during a study of T cells after yellow fever vaccination. Study-level background: Preparation of fractions with low cell numbers was performed using SMART-Seq v4 Ultra Low Input.

This clonotype occurred a few times. Antigen: not known. V was clipped by 7 bases and J by 6 bases; unmatched bases: 11. Germline V gene lookup returns CDR1 SGDLS and CDR2 YYNGEE. This CDR3 is 15 amino acids long. The study made its TCR cDNA through 5'RACE template switching. That step introduced a universal primer site along with UMIs. Via MiXCR, TCRdb re-called the 5' RACE reads, giving one row per CDR3 protein. The sample records 300,000 to 450,000 distinct CDR3 sequences, roughly 8.3% being singletons. Study-level points and caveats: There was a possibility that FACS-sorted repertoires contained abundant clonotypes contaminating from the bulk population. Booster samples showed a return of most primary-vaccination clones (around 96% CD4, 85% to 90% CD8).

The sample here was PBMCs, taken about 49 days after the first yellow fever vaccination. V usage is TRBV9 and J usage is TRBJ2-2; 8 nucleotides align to TRBD1. The source is a man aged 18-30 years who received the YFV17D yellow fever vaccine. CDR3 amino acids: CASPRGTGGAGELFF. The DNA for the CDR3 is TGTGCCAGCCCTAGAGGTACAGGGGGTGCCGGGGAGCTGTTTTTT.